The following is a T cell receptor beta chain sequence with its context. This specimen comes from a study of OX40 agonist ivuxolimab in advanced cancers. The CDR3 is made up of 13 amino acids. The V gene lost 0 bases and the J gene lost 4 bases, with 6 bases spanning the gap. Germline V gives CDR1 SGHRS, CDR2 YFSETQ. Here immunoSEQ multiplex PCR was the method, and the copy in TCRdb shows in-frame clones only, minus some. The sample shows roughly 50,000 clones, 70% to 90% of them seen only once. The source material was CD4+ or CD8+ T cells sorted from blood, sampled in a trial of the OX40 agonist ivuxolimab. The clonotype was recovered from an adult with an advanced solid tumor such as melanoma, head and neck, liver or kidney cancer. This chain connects TRBV5-1 to TRBJ2-3; D is possibly TRBD1 or TRBD2 (5 bases each). CDR3 DNA sequence: TGCGCCAGCAGCTTGGGGGGGTCAGATACGCAGTATTTT. Protein product: CASSLGGSDTQYF.